The table lists the clone carrying this TCR beta chain with many counts. Unfractionated PBMC were spiked with known numbers of KT2 clone cells. This entry comes from a study of quantifying T cell responses using KT2 cells. Turning to the study itself: TCR alpha and beta constant-region primers primed reverse transcription of RNA.

CDR1 is LGHNA, CDR2 YNFKEQ, per germline. The CDR3 extends over 15 amino acids. V trimming: 1 base; J trimming: 4 bases; junction bases outside the gene matches: 5. An oligo carrying a UMI was ligated to the cDNA 3' end. The first PCR ran around 4 cycles with an equimolar RC1.1 and RC1.2 beta primer mix. MiXCR, applied by TCRdb to the UMI-ligation and nested PCR reads, yields one record per CDR3 protein. The table lists about 32,000 distinct CDR3 sequences, 7.3% of them singletons. The receptor was isolated from a human donor. The V call is TRBV4-2, the J call TRBJ2-5, with 8 bases aligning to TRBD2. What was sequenced was PBMCs spiked with cells of the T cell clone KT2. The CDR3 nucleotides read TGTGCCAGCAGCCAAGGCGGTAGCGGGACAGAGACCCAGTACTTC. It yields the protein CASSQGGSGTETQYF.